Listed below are T cell receptor beta chains from one sample, sequenced in a study of OX40 agonist ivuxolimab in advanced cancers. Sequencing used immunoSEQ multiplex PCR; TCRdb keeps in-frame clones, though not all of them. Of about 53,000 clones listed, over 75% are singletons. Here the sequenced sample was CD4+ or CD8+ T cells sorted from blood, taken in a trial of the OX40 agonist ivuxolimab. Source of these receptors: an adult with an advanced solid tumor such as melanoma, head and neck, liver or kidney cancer. The CDR3 runs from the conserved cysteine through the conserved F or W. D genes are given only for firm matches. Not all rows give a size; the values are once, few, many and, for expanded clones, a class.

>TRBV2|.|TRBD2|TRBJ2-7
TGTGCCAGCAGTGAATCTTGGGCGGGAGGGGGCGAGCAGTACTTC
CASSESWAGGGEQYF
>TRBV7-9|.|.|TRBJ1-1
TGTGCCAGCAGCTTAGAAATGGGTGGAGCTTTCTTT
CASSLEMGGAFF
>TRBV7-2|.|TRBD1|TRBJ1-4
TGTGCCAGCAGCTTAGCGGGGGGACAGCCTAATGAAAAACTGTTTTTT
CASSLAGGQPNEKLFF
>TRBV15|few|TRBD2|TRBJ2-7
TGTGCCACCAGCAGAACTAGCGGGGGGGGCTACGAGCAGTACTTC
CATSRTSGGGYEQYF
>TRBV7-2|.|.|TRBJ2-2
TGTGCCAGCAGCTCCGTTGGAGCCGGGGAGCTGTTTTTT
CASSSVGAGELFF
>TRBV7-3|.|.|TRBJ1-1
TGTGCCAGCAGCCAGGACGGGGGAGTTTCGGAAGCTTTCTTT
CASSQDGGVSEAFF
>TRBV7-8|.|.|TRBJ1-1
TGTGCCAGCAGCTACGCTCCCGGGTCTGAAGCTTTCTTT
CASSYAPGSEAFF
>TRBV15|.|.|TRBJ1-1
TGTGCCACCAGCAGGCGGACGGGGGGGTTCACTGAAGCTTTCTTT
CATSRRTGGFTEAFF
>TRBV30|.|.|TRBJ1-4
TGTGCCTGGAGTGTACGGGGTAGTTCTAGTGAAAAACTGTTTTTT
CAWSVRGSSSEKLFF
>TRBV6-5|.|.|TRBJ2-7
TGTGCCAGCAGTTACTCCCGGACCCCCACTGGAGAGCAGTACTTC
CASSYSRTPTGEQYF
>TRBV5-1|few|TRBD2|TRBJ2-3
TGCGCCAGCAGCTTTCAACCCGGACTAGCGGGCCGGGATACGCAGTATTTT
CASSFQPGLAGRDTQYF
>TRBV7-9|.|TRBD1|TRBJ2-5
TGTGCCAGCGGGAGACAGGGGCTCGAGACCCAGTACTTC
CASGRQGLETQYF
>TRBV6-5|.|TRBD1|TRBJ1-1
TGTGCCAGCAGCAGGGGGGACAGTGAAGCTTTCTTT
CASSRGDSEAFF
>TRBV2|.|TRBD1|TRBJ1-5
TGTGCCAACAGCTGGACAGGGGGGGAATATAGCAATCAGCCCCAGCATTTT
CANSWTGGEYSNQPQHF
>TRBV6-5|.|.|TRBJ1-5
TGTGCCAGCAGTGGCCAGGACGGTCAGCCCCAGCATTTT
CASSGQDGQPQHF
>TRBV2|.|TRBD2|TRBJ2-1
TGTGCCAGCAGTGAGGGAGGGGTGAACGTCAATGAGCAGTTCTTC
CASSEGGVNVNEQFF
>TRBV11-2|once|.|TRBJ2-7
TGTGCCAGCAGCGCGATTAGAGGGGTGTACGAGCAGTACTTC
CASSAIRGVYEQYF
>TRBV10-3|.|.|TRBJ1-1
TGTGCCATCAGTGGTGTAGGGGGAAATACTGAAGCTTTCTTT
CAISGVGGNTEAFF
>TRBV5-1|.|.|TRBJ1-1
TGCGCCAGCAGCTTGTTTTCTCCGAATAATGAAGCTTTCTTT
CASSLFSPNNEAFF
>TRBV7-2|.|.|TRBJ1-2
TGTGCCAGCAGACGACAGGTCCCTTATGGCTACACCTTC
CASRRQVPYGYTF